A selection of T cell receptor beta chains follows, all from one sample in a study of tumour-infiltrating T cells in Burkitt lymphoma. The data were produced by immunoSEQ multiplex PCR, yet TCRdb's version contains in-frame clones alone and is incomplete. Of around 5,600 clones listed, approximately 15% are singletons. The sample taken for sequencing was tumor tissue. All receptors derive from a human donor with diffuse large B-cell lymphoma. The CDR3 runs from the conserved cysteine through the conserved F or W. A D gene is named only where the DNA matches it firmly. Where a row states a size, it is once, few, many or the class of an expanded clone; other rows omit it.

V: TRBV30
size: few
J: TRBJ2-5
D: .
CDR3: CAWTKWTAVGETQYF
DNA: TGTGCCTGGACTAAATGGACAGCGGTCGGAGAGACCCAGTACTTC

V: TRBV1
size: .
J: TRBJ2-7
D: .
CDR3: CTSSRQTRGLAGEALPYEQYF
DNA: TGCACCAGCAGCCGACAAACTCGAGGGCTAGCGGGCGAAGCTCTCCCCTACGAGCAGTACTTC

V: TRBV2
size: few
J: TRBJ2-1
D: .
CDR3: CASSATSNEQFF
DNA: TGTGCCAGCAGTGCGACTAGTAATGAGCAGTTCTTC

V: TRBV29-1
size: .
J: TRBJ2-5
D: TRBD2
CDR3: CSGETSGTNGEGETQYF
DNA: TGCAGCGGGGAGACTAGCGGGACCAACGGCGAAGGAGAGACCCAGTACTTC

V: TRBV28
size: .
J: TRBJ2-7
D: TRBD2
CDR3: CASSKETMSGTYEQYF
DNA: TGTGCCAGCAGTAAGGAGACCATGAGCGGGACCTACGAGCAGTACTTC

V: TRBV9
size: .
J: TRBJ2-5
D: .
CDR3: CASSVGAQQVETQYF
DNA: TGTGCCAGCAGCGTAGGGGCCCAACAAGTAGAGACCCAGTACTTC

V: TRBV19
size: .
J: TRBJ2-7
D: .
CDR3: CASSAQGAPYEQYF
DNA: TGTGCCAGTAGTGCACAGGGAGCTCCCTACGAGCAGTACTTC

V: TRBV5-1
size: .
J: TRBJ2-1
D: TRBD2
CDR3: CASSGTSGILHEQFF
DNA: TGCGCCAGCAGCGGGACTAGCGGGATACTCCATGAGCAGTTCTTC

V: TRBV5-5
size: few
J: TRBJ2-6
D: .
CDR3: CASSHFGGANVLTF
DNA: TGTGCCAGCAGCCACTTCGGAGGGGCCAACGTCCTGACTTTC

V: TRBV19
size: .
J: TRBJ2-3
D: TRBD1
CDR3: CASSPDRGLGTDTQYF
DNA: TGTGCCAGTAGTCCAGACAGGGGTTTGGGAACAGATACGCAGTATTTT

V: TRBV28
size: few
J: TRBJ1-5
D: .
CDR3: CASSLWAGPNQPQHF
DNA: TGTGCTAGCAGTTTATGGGCAGGGCCCAATCAGCCCCAGCATTTT

V: TRBV11-2
size: .
J: TRBJ2-5
D: .
CDR3: CASSLSTSGKETQYF
DNA: TGTGCCAGCAGCTTATCCACGTCAGGGAAAGAGACCCAGTACTTC

V: TRBV29-1
size: .
J: TRBJ2-1
D: TRBD1
CDR3: CSVSKTGGAYNEQFF
DNA: TGCAGCGTTAGCAAAACAGGGGGCGCGTACAATGAGCAGTTCTTC

V: TRBV19
size: .
J: TRBJ2-5
D: .
CDR3: CASSIDLRGRETQYF
DNA: TGTGCCAGTAGTATAGATCTTAGAGGTCGGGAGACCCAGTACTTC

V: TRBV28
size: few
J: TRBJ1-5
D: .
CDR3: CASQGQEGGRSQHF
DNA: TGTGCCAGCCAAGGGCAGGAGGGGGGAAGGTCCCAGCATTTT